These 9 T cell receptor beta chains were all obtained from the same sample, sequenced in a study of cytomegalovirus exposure and HLA in healthy donors. Researchers ran the PCR with 60 Vbeta and 13 Jbeta primers. Produced via immunoSEQ multiplex PCR; TCRdb's table is partial and in-frame only. There are roughly 110,000 clones in the sample; under 85% occur only once, and around 4.8% lies in the top ten. Sequencing was performed on PBMCs. These receptors were obtained from a young man in good health and CMV-seropositive.

This sequence joins TRBV2 and TRBJ2-3, with 12 bases identical to TRBD1. CDR1 and CDR2 from the germline V gene are SNHLY and FYNNEI. This CDR3 is built from 18 residues. With V trimmed by 4 bases and J by 7 bases, 15 bases remained unmatched. CDR3 in amino acids: CASSVPNPGTGGTHTQYF. The CDR3 nucleotides read TGTGCCAGCAGTGTACCCAATCCCGGGACAGGGGGCACCCATACGCAGTATTTT.

The gene calls are TRBV30 and TRBJ1-6, with D possibly TRBD1 on 6 matching bases. Trimming stripped 3 bases from V and 3 bases from J, with 15 bases between. The CDR3 consists of 16 residues. Germline CDR1 GTSNPN, CDR2 SVGIG (reference sequence). The CDR3 spells CAWRRTVPSYNSPLHF. In DNA form, the CDR3 reads TGTGCCTGGAGGAGGACAGTCCCTAGCTATAATTCACCCCTCCACTTT.

This clone showed up just a few times. Other DNA sequences in the sample encode the same CDR3. The V gene is TRBV9, the J gene TRBJ2-3; possible D gene TRBD1, 5 bases. The ends were cut back, 0 bases at V and 2 bases at J, with 7 bases in the middle. CDR1 and CDR2 (germline): SGDLS, YYNGEE. The CDR3 runs to 14 residues. CDR3 nucleotide sequence: TGTGCCAGCAGCGTAGGGGGCTCCACAGATACGCAGTATTTT. It specifies CASSVGGSTDTQYF.

This rearrangement joins TRBV11-2 to TRBJ2-5; TRBD1 aligns across 7 bases. TRBJ2-7 matches the DNA end more closely, so the J call is doubtful. The CDR3 is made up of 15 amino acids. Germline lookup yields CDR1 SGHAT and CDR2 FQNNGV. CDR3 coding DNA: TGTGCCAGCAGCTTTTCCCGGGACAGAGAATACGAGCAGTACTTC. This gives the protein CASSFSRDREYEQYF.

The genes are TRBV14 and TRBJ2-2; no definite D call. From germline, CDR1 is SGHDN and CDR2 FVKESK. Trimming pared 4 bases from V and 4 bases from J, leaving 13 bases between. The CDR3 is 15 residues long. For the CDR3, the DNA is TGTGCCAGCAGCCGACACCCCCTTAGCACCGGGGAGCTGTTTTTT. As protein: CASSRHPLSTGELFF.

This clone has only one observation. The chain has TRBV12-5 and TRBJ2-3; a possible D gene is TRBD2 (6 bases). Between the trimmed V and J ends, which lost 5 bases and 4 bases, there was a span of 7 bases. The CDR3 totals 12 residues. Germline V gene lookup returns CDR1 LGHNT and CDR2 FRNRAP. CDR3 DNA: TGTGCTAGTGGTCCGGGGGCAGATACGCAGTATTTT. It specifies CASGPGADTQYF.

This clone was detected once. The CDR3 nucleotides read TGTGCCAGCAGTGAAGGGACTGCAGACAATGAGCAGTTCTTC. Translation gives CASSEGTADNEQFF. The J gene is TRBJ2-1, the V gene TRBV25-1; D possibly corresponds to TRBD2 (6 bases). The CDR3 is made up of 14 amino acids. Trimming took 2 bases from V and 5 from J, leaving 10 bases between them. Germline V lookup: CDR1 MGHDK, CDR2 SYGVNS.

The chain has TRBV6-5 and TRBJ2-5; TRBD1 aligns across 11 bases. J lost 4 bases, V lost 1 base, and 2 bases had no gene match. The germline CDR1 and CDR2 sequences are MNHEY and SVGAGI. This CDR3 spans 15 amino acids. The CDR3 region is CASSYFGQGAETQYF. Here the CDR3 DNA reads TGTGCCAGCAGTTACTTCGGACAGGGGGCAGAGACCCAGTACTTC.

About this clone itself: An end of the junction differs from the germline gene, which may be a read error. CDR3 protein: CATSINSDYGYPF. The CDR3 DNA reads TGTGCCACCAGCATCAACTCCGACTATGGCTACCCCTTC. The rearrangement links TRBV15 to TRBJ1-2; D gene ambiguous. In germline, CDR1 is LNHNV, CDR2 YYDKDF (reference sequence). This CDR3 has 13 residues.